This T cell receptor (beta chain) was identified during a study of vaccination effects on CD4 cells after COVID-19. For the study at large: The cohort was immunized with two doses of either the BNT162b2 or mRNA-1273 vaccine. Study-level points and caveats: Relatively few convalescent patients took part in the study, which had no early post-infection timepoints.

Concerning this clone itself: What it recognizes is unknown.

TCRdb's table, derived via immunoSEQ multiplex PCR, lists solely in-frame clones and lacks some. The sample yields some 30,000 clones, about two thirds seen once. Germline V gives CDR1 MNHEY, CDR2 SVGAGI. The V and J ends lost 6 bases and 4 bases respectively, with 15 bases between them. The CDR3 length is 14 residues. In the ViraFEST assay, antigen-specific CD4+ clonotypes were identified by expansion after peptide-pool stimulation. When around 10 days of culture had elapsed, CD4+ T cells were isolated. A positive SARS-CoV-2 PCR test fell between March and December 2020. This clonotype originated in a human donor who had a prior SARS-CoV-2 infection. The specimen was CD4+ T cells from PBMCs cultured with a peptide pool, collected before COVID-19 vaccination. The chain has TRBV6-5 and TRBJ1-1; D is undetermined. The CDR3 loop is CASSYTVGGTEAFF. The CDR3 DNA sequence: TGTGCCAGCAGCTATACCGTCGGTGGCACTGAAGCTTTCTTT.